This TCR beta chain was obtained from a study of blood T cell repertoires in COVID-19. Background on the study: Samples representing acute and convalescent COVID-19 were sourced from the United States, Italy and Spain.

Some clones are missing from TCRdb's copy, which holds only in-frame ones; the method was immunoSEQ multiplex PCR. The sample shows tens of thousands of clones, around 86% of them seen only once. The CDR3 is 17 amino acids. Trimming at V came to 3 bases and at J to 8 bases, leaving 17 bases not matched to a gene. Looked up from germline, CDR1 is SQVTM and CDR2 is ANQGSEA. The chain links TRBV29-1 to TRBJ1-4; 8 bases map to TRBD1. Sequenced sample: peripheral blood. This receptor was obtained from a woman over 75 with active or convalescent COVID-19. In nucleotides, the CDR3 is TGCAGCGTTGACGGTCAACGATCAGGGGGCTTATTAGAAAAACTGTTTTTT. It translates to CSVDGQRSGGLLEKLFF.